The rows below give T cell receptor beta chains drawn from one sample of a study of early T cells in non-severe SARS-CoV-2 infection. TCRdb recomputed calls from the 5' RACE reads with MiXCR, one row per CDR3 protein. Of approximately 45,000 distinct CDR3 sequences in the sample, roughly 7.1% are singletons; the top ten hold around 5.1%. The sample taken for sequencing was whole blood. The origin of the receptors is an adult who was a healthcare worker with PCR-confirmed SARS-CoV-2 infection or an uninfected control (not recorded which). Both conserved end residues are part of each CDR3. A D gene is named only where the DNA matches it firmly. Only part of the rows carry a size: once, few, many, or a class if the clone is expanded.

v_gene	d_gene	abundance	j_gene	CDR3nt	CDR3aa
TRBV10-1	.	few	TRBJ2-2	TGCGCCAGCAGTGAGTCTGGCACCGGGGAGCTGTTTTTT	CASSESGTGELFF
TRBV10-3	TRBD2	.	TRBJ2-3	TGTGCCATCTGGGGCGGGGGAACCACAGATACGCAGTATTTT	CAIWGGGTTDTQYF
TRBV7-8	.	many	TRBJ2-7	TGTGCCAGCAGCTTCCGAGAATTCGGGGAGCAGTACTTC	CASSFREFGEQYF
TRBV7-6	.	few	TRBJ1-4	TGTGCCAGCAGCTGGACAGCAACTAATGAAAAACTGTTTTTT	CASSWTATNEKLFF
TRBV7-8	.	many	TRBJ2-3	TGTGCCAGCAGCTTAGCAAGGGTTAGCGATTGGGGGACAGATACGCAGTATTTT	CASSLARVSDWGTDTQYF
TRBV5-1	.	many	TRBJ2-2	TGCGCCAGCAGCTTGGTGCCGTACACCGGGGAGCTGTTTTTT	CASSLVPYTGELFF
TRBV7-2	TRBD2	many	TRBJ2-1	TGTGCCAGCAGCTTAGGTTCTAGCGGGGTCGGTAACAATGAGCAGTTCTTC	CASSLGSSGVGNNEQFF
TRBV6-5	TRBD1	.	TRBJ1-1	TGTGCCAGCAGTCAGGGACAGGGGTGGAACACTGAAGCTTTCTTT	CASSQGQGWNTEAFF
TRBV18	.	.	TRBJ1-5	TGTGCCAGCTCACCAGGCAGGGTCGGCAATCAGCCCCAGCATTTT	CASSPGRVGNQPQHF
TRBV7-2	.	few	TRBJ1-6	TGTGCCAGCAGCCCCGGACGGACTCGGGAAAATTCACCCCTCCACTTT	CASSPGRTRENSPLHF
TRBV29-1	.	.	TRBJ2-7	TGCAGCGTGGGGGGCAGTTCCTACGAGCAGTACTTC	CSVGGSSYEQYF
TRBV7-2	TRBD2	few	TRBJ2-3	TGTGCCAGCAGTTTCAGATGGACTAGCTCCCAGGATACGCAGTATTTT	CASSFRWTSSQDTQYF
TRBV15	.	few	TRBJ2-1	TGTGCCACCAGCAGAGATTCGGGTAGTGCTAGGAGATTTGTGGATGAGCAGTTCTTC	CATSRDSGSARRFVDEQFF
TRBV18	.	many	TRBJ1-6	TGTGCCAGCTCACCTGGCGGGCCGGCCTTGCGGTCACCCCTCCACTTT	CASSPGGPALRSPLHF